A single sample is the source of the 19 T cell receptor beta chains below, sequenced in a study of graft-versus-host responses after intestinal transplantation. The table came from immunoSEQ multiplex PCR; TCRdb's copy has only in-frame clones and leaves some out. The table includes about 78,000 clones, around nine tenths detected once. These receptors' antigens are unknown. Material: unstimulated CD8+ T cells sorted from spleen or lymph node cells, obtained before transplant. The receptors shown here come from a human donor who was the organ donor for an intestinal transplant.

The chain joins TRBV7-9 to TRBJ1-2; weak D call: TRBD1 (6 bases). This CDR3 is 13 amino acids long. Germline CDR1 and CDR2: SEHNR and FQNEAQ (reference sequence). V was clipped by 2 bases and J by 7 bases, with 11 bases between them. CDR3 nucleotide sequence: TGTGCCAGCAGCTTAAACAGGGCTTCTGGCTACACCTTC. Protein sequence: CASSLNRASGYTF.

CDR3 DNA sequence: TGTGCCAGCAGCCCGTACTCTTCCTCCTACGAGCAGTACTTC. It encodes CASSPYSSSYEQYF. The chain is built from TRBV9 and TRBJ2-7, with D unclear. Trimming stripped 4 bases from V and 0 bases from J, with 11 bases between. The CDR3 extends over 14 amino acids. Germline assignment: CDR1 SGDLS and CDR2 YYNGEE.

This clone was observed a few times. The same CDR3 also results from other DNA sequences found in this sample. In DNA form, the CDR3 reads TGTGCCAGCAGCGTCGGGGCGGGGAAATACAATGAGCAGTTCTTC. Amino acids: CASSVGAGKYNEQFF. This chain joins TRBV9 and TRBJ2-1; possibly TRBD2 for D (6 bases). Looked up from germline, CDR1 is SGDLS and CDR2 is YYNGEE. V lost 2 bases and J 4 bases, leaving 13 bases between the germline ends. The CDR3 runs to 15 residues.

V gene TRBV30 combines with J gene TRBJ1-3, with D hard to call. Trimming stripped 2 bases from V and 0 bases from J, with 5 bases between. The CDR3 has 13 amino acids. The germline CDR1 and CDR2 sequences are GTSNPN and SVGIG (reference sequence). This CDR3 reads CAWSRHSGNTIYF. The CDR3 bases are TGTGCCTGGAGTCGGCACTCTGGAAACACCATATATTTT.

The chain combines TRBV27 with TRBJ1-2; D remains unclear. V lost 2 bases and J lost 5, with 9 bases in between. Germline V lookup: CDR1 MNHEY, CDR2 SMNVEV (reference sequence). The CDR3 spans 13 residues. The CDR3 loop is CASSLIGSYGYTF. The CDR3 DNA follows: TGTGCCAGCAGTTTAATAGGGAGTTATGGCTACACCTTC.

This clone was observed a single time. The chain uses TRBV4-1 and TRBJ2-5, with D tentatively TRBD2 (6 bases). Deletions cut 4 bases from V and 0 bases from J, with 12 bases between. Germline values: CDR1 MGHRA, CDR2 YSYEKL. The CDR3 length is 15 residues. The CDR3 region has the DNA TGCGCCAGCAGCCCCGGGGGTCTCGACCAAGAGACCCAGTACTTC. It translates to CASSPGGLDQETQYF.

V is TRBV9 and J is TRBJ2-1; TRBD1 is a possible D gene (8 bases). The V gene lost 3 bases and the J gene lost 4 bases, with 23 bases spanning the gap. Germline assignment: CDR1 SGDLS and CDR2 YYNGEE. The CDR3 contains 18 residues. Written as DNA, the CDR3 is TGTGCCAGCAGCGCGAGCTGGTCACAGGGGGGGTTATACAATGAGCAGTTCTTC. This sequence encodes CASSASWSQGGLYNEQFF.

This clone has just one count. The chain has TRBV19 and TRBJ1-1, with D possibly TRBD1 on 6 matching bases. Trimming took 9 bases from V and 1 from J, leaving 15 bases between them. Germline CDR1 is LNHDA and CDR2 is SQIVND (reference sequence). The CDR3 loop spans 14 amino acids. CDR3 loop: CASEPGVGNTEAFF. Written as DNA, the CDR3 is TGTGCCAGCGAACCAGGGGTGGGGAACACTGAAGCTTTCTTT.

The chain couples TRBV6-4 to TRBJ1-2, with 7 bases fitting TRBD1. Germline V gene sequence: CDR1 MRHNA, CDR2 SNTAGT. This CDR3 is built from 15 residues. V shed 6 bases, J shed 7 bases, and the junction held 14 bases outside the gene matches. The DNA for the CDR3 is TGTGCCAGCAGCTGTACGGACAGGCCAGGGGGTGGCTACACCTTC. This encodes CASSCTDRPGGGYTF.

This clone was counted once. The chain is built from TRBV5-1 and TRBJ2-6; 8 bases align to TRBD1. With V trimmed by 8 bases and J by 0 bases, 4 bases remained unmatched. The length of the CDR3 is 15 residues. CDR1 and CDR2 from the germline V gene are SGHRS and YFSETQ. The CDR3 region has the DNA TGCGCCAGTAGGACAGGGCACTCTGGGGCCAACGTCCTGACTTTC. It translates to CASRTGHSGANVLTF.

The V and J genes are TRBV5-6 and TRBJ1-2; 10 nucleotides line up with TRBD1. V shed 4 bases and J 4 bases; nucleotides not matched to a gene: 7. The CDR3 spans 15 residues. Germline assignment: CDR1 SGHDT and CDR2 YYEEEE. The CDR3 DNA reads TGTGCCAGCAGCGTCGACAGGGGGCGTCCCTATGGCTACACCTTC. It codes for CASSVDRGRPYGYTF.

Here the CDR3 DNA reads TGTGCCAGCATAACAGGGGGGTCGGCCTACAATGAGCAGTTCTTC. Protein: CASITGGSAYNEQFF. This chain uses TRBV28 with TRBJ2-1; 8 nucleotides match TRBD1. This CDR3 spans 15 amino acids. Trimming removed 7 bases from V and 2 bases from J; junction bases left unmatched: 7. From germline, CDR1 is MDHEN and CDR2 SYDVKM.

The chain couples TRBV19 to TRBJ1-5; possibly TRBD1 for D (5 bases). From germline, CDR1 is LNHDA and CDR2 SQIVND (reference sequence). The CDR3 has 14 residues. Deletions cut 4 bases from V and 7 bases from J, with 14 bases between. The CDR3 DNA is TGTGCCAGTAGTACTGGTTTCGGGGACCAGCCCCAGCATTTT. As protein: CASSTGFGDQPQHF.

This chain links TRBV27 with TRBJ1-2, with 9 nucleotides matching TRBD1. V lost 6 bases to trimming and J lost 7 bases; unmatched junction nucleotides: 3. The CDR3 runs 12 residues. Looked up from germline, CDR1 is MNHEY and CDR2 is SMNVEV (reference sequence). CDR3 in amino acids: CASSTGGTGYTF. CDR3 in DNA: TGTGCCAGCAGCACAGGGGGCACTGGCTACACCTTC.

V gene TRBV4-1 combines with J gene TRBJ1-2; D not certain. The CDR3 extends over 16 amino acids. Trimming shortened V by 6 bases and J by 4 bases, and 21 bases separated the two germline ends. Germline CDR1 MGHRA, CDR2 YSYEKL. In DNA, the CDR3 is TGCGCCAGCAGTCGAAAGTCGGAGGCCATGTCCTATGGCTACACCTTC. Translated, it gives CASSRKSEAMSYGYTF.

V gene TRBV6-6 combines with J gene TRBJ2-6; D may correspond to TRBD1 or TRBD2 (5 bases each). The CDR3 loop spans 15 amino acids. Germline CDR1 reads MNHNY; CDR2 reads SVGAGI (reference sequence). Trimming removed 0 bases at V and 2 bases at J, with 5 bases between. CDR3 nucleotide sequence: TGTGCCAGCAGTTACTCGGGGGCTGGGGCCAACGTCCTGACTTTC. It is translated as CASSYSGAGANVLTF.

The chain employs TRBV25-1 and TRBJ1-2, with unresolved D. V was shortened by 1 base and J by 4 bases, with 16 bases between the two germline ends. This CDR3 is 16 amino acids long. CDR1 is MGHDK and CDR2 is SYGVNS in the germline V gene. The CDR3 reads CASSEFYGDDGYGYTF. The CDR3 DNA reads TGTGCCAGCAGTGAATTTTACGGAGACGATGGCTATGGCTACACCTTC.

In its sample, this clone was seen once. The chain has TRBV5-4 and TRBJ2-5, with 10 bases fitting TRBD2. The trim removed 4 bases at V and 5 bases at J, leaving 5 bases unmatched. CDR3 length: 14 residues. The germline V gene has CDR1 SGHNT and CDR2 YYREEE (reference sequence). CDR3 amino acids: CASSDETSGETQYF. CDR3 bases: TGTGCCAGCAGCGATGAGACTAGCGGGGAGACCCAGTACTTC.

V and J are TRBV13 and TRBJ2-3; a possible D gene is TRBD2 (7 bases). Trimming shortened V by 5 bases and J by 2 bases, and 17 bases separated the two germline ends. The germline V gene encodes CDR1 PRHDT and CDR2 FYEKMQ (reference sequence). The CDR3 has 16 residues. Here the CDR3 DNA reads TGTGCCAGCAGCCTGGGAGCGGGGACACTCACAGATACGCAGTATTTT. It yields the protein CASSLGAGTLTDTQYF.